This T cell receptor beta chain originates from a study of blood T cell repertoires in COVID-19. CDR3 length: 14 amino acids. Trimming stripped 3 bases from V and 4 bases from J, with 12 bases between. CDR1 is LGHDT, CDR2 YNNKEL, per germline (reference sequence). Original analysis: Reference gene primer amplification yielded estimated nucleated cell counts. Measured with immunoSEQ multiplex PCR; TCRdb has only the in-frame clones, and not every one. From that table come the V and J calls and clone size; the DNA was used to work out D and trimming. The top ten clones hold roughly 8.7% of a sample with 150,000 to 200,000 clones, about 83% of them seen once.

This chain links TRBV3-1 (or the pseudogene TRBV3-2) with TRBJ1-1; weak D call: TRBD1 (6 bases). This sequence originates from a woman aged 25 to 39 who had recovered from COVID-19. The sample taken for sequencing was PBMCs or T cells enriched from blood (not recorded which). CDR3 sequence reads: CASSQRGQGTEAFF. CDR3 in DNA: TGTGCCAGCAGCCAGAGGGGACAAGGCACTGAAGCTTTCTTT.